The 2 T cell receptor beta chains below were found in one sample sequenced in a study of T cell clonality in common variable immunodeficiency. Clones were read by immunoSEQ multiplex PCR, and TCRdb kept only the in-frame ones, dropping some. The sample has 35,000 to 45,000 clones, none seen only once. Sequenced: peripheral blood mononuclear cells. The receptors shown here come from a person aged 18 to 70 in good health.

This clone was recorded many times. The read is 3 residues too short to cover the CDR3 end, so that end is filled in from the germline J gene. The V call is TRBV5-4, the J call TRBJ1-4; 9 bases match TRBD1. This CDR3 comprises 15 residues. Unmatched junction bases numbered 4, after V lost 0 bases and J lost 7 bases. Germline lookup yields CDR1 SGHNT and CDR2 YYREEE (reference sequence). The chain's CDR3 is CASSLDRGPAEKLFF. CDR3 bases read: TGTGCCAGCAGCTTGGACAGGGGGCCGGCTGAAAAA.

At least ten counts were recorded for this clone. Sequencing ends 3 residues short of the CDR3 end; the germline J gene provides the rest. V usage is TRBV13 and J usage is TRBJ1-1; TRBD1 might be the D (6 bases). V was pared by 5 bases and J by 0 bases, with 28 bases between. Germline CDR1 PRHDT, CDR2 FYEKMQ (reference sequence). The CDR3 is 20 amino acids. The CDR3 here is CASSRSMTGRGALMNTEAFF. The covered CDR3 bases are TGTGCCAGCAGCCGATCCATGACAGGCCGAGGGGCTCTTATGAACACTGAA.